This T cell receptor beta chain was sequenced during a study of cytomegalovirus exposure and HLA in healthy donors. Amplification used 60 Vbeta primers and 13 Jbeta primers. Profiled with immunoSEQ multiplex PCR; TCRdb holds only in-frame clones, not every one. Of 150,000 or so clones detected, 60% to 85% appear once; the ten largest clones hold about 13%. The CDR3 covers 14 residues. Germline assignment: CDR1 ENHRY and CDR2 SYGVKD. Between the trimmed V and J ends, which lost 10 bases and 0 bases, there was a span of 13 bases. Study findings and constraints: Whilst most TCR sequences proved rare, a subset of public TCRs occurred across many donors. As a later analysis revealed, most CMV-associated TCR beta chains appeared HLA-restricted.

This clone turned up a few times. Antigen unknown. Sequencing was performed on PBMCs. This chain joins TRBV10-3 and TRBJ1-3, with D hard to call. The TCR comes from a man aged 35 to 55 in good health and CMV-seropositive. Here the CDR3 DNA reads TGTGCCAGCTCGACACCATCCTCTGGAAACACCATATATTTT. This encodes CASSTPSSGNTIYF.